These 21 T cell receptor beta chains originate from one sample sequenced in a study of identical twins (dated by TCRdb to 2016 to 2017). The protocol used for the library was 5' RACE. Reads for this sample came from an Illumina HiSeq 2000. The public reads were run again by TCRdb, first through fastp at Q25 and then through MiXCR, and only productive beta chains were kept. Entries that share a CDR3 protein sequence are merged under the most common genes and DNA. Recorded for this sample are 550,000 to 700,000 distinct CDR3 sequences; 21% of them occurred a single time. The ten largest account for roughly 4% of the sample. These data also featured in a second study, about T cells expressing NK-cell markers.

Specimen: PBMCs. The origin of the receptors is a woman aged 18-29 years in good health.

This clonotype has ten or more counts. V is TRBV20-1 and J is TRBJ2-3, with D maybe TRBD2 (6 bases). V was cut by 7 bases and J by 4 bases, with 15 bases left in between. CDR1 and CDR2 (germline): DFQATT, SNEGSKA (reference sequence). This CDR3 is built from 13 residues. The CDR3, as DNA: TGCAGTGTTCCGACTAGAGGGGCAGATACGCAGTATTTT. Translated: CSVPTRGADTQYF.

This clonotype was picked up a small number of times. The chain has TRBV6-5 and TRBJ1-1; maybe TRBD1 (6 bases). CDR3 size: 15 residues. The V and J ends lost 2 bases and 5 bases respectively, with 15 bases between them. Germline V gene lookup returns CDR1 MNHEY and CDR2 SVGAGI. The CDR3 spells CASSYERGRQTEAFF. Written as DNA, the CDR3 is TGTGCCAGCAGTTACGAGAGGGGGAGGCAGACTGAAGCTTTCTTT.

This clonotype was seen a few times. The chain links TRBV5-1 to TRBJ2-7; D remains unclear. The V gene's germline CDR1 is SGHRS and CDR2 YFSETQ. Trimming stripped 3 bases from V and 0 bases from J, with 10 bases between. This CDR3 is 14 amino acids long. CDR3 in amino acids: CASSSSSSSYEQYF. DNA of the CDR3: TGCGCCAGCAGCTCCTCTTCTAGCTCCTACGAGCAGTACTTC.

This clonotype occurred many times. The rearrangement joins TRBV3-1 to TRBJ2-3, with D tentatively TRBD2 (5 bases). The V end was cut by 0 bases, the J end by 0 bases, with 13 bases between. The CDR3 is 17 residues long. In germline, CDR1 is LGHDT, CDR2 YNNKEL (reference sequence). The DNA of the CDR3 is TGTGCCAGCAGCCAAGACCCCGTCCGGACTAGCACAGATACGCAGTATTTT. Its protein product is CASSQDPVRTSTDTQYF.

This clonotype was recorded at least ten times. The rearrangement joins TRBV20-1 to TRBJ2-5, with 7 bases aligning to TRBD2. With 5 bases clipped from V and 3 bases from J, the junction kept 6 bases outside the gene matches. This CDR3 is built from 13 residues. Looked up from germline, CDR1 is DFQATT and CDR2 is SNEGSKA (reference sequence). The CDR3 region has the DNA TGCAGTGCTGCCGGGACTATTAAAGAGACCCAGTACTTC. This encodes CSAAGTIKETQYF.

This chain links TRBV10-3 with TRBJ2-1; TRBD1 is a possible D gene (5 bases). V shed 4 bases and J shed 8 bases, with 12 bases lying between them. The CDR3 has 13 residues. CDR1 ENHRY and CDR2 SYGVKD come from the germline V gene. The CDR3 region is CAISGQPHDEQFF. CDR3 sequence (DNA): TGTGCCATCAGTGGACAGCCCCACGATGAGCAGTTCTTC.

This clonotype has a handful of counts. The CDR3 spells CSVLAGGAHNEQFF. For the CDR3, the DNA is TGCAGTGTACTAGCGGGAGGAGCGCACAATGAGCAGTTCTTC. The chain uses TRBV20-1 and TRBJ2-1; TRBD2 agrees at 12 bases. Germline V gene sequence: CDR1 DFQATT, CDR2 SNEGSKA (reference sequence). V lost 7 bases to trimming and J lost 5 bases; unmatched junction nucleotides: 6. This CDR3 has 14 amino acids.

V is TRBV12-3 or TRBV12-4 and J is TRBJ2-1; D is unresolved. Trimming pared 3 bases from V and 12 bases from J, leaving 15 bases between. CDR3 length: 13 amino acids. The CDR3 loop is CASSFSQKLGQFF. CDR3 nucleotides: TGTGCCAGCAGTTTTAGCCAGAAATTGGGGCAGTTCTTC.

This clonotype was recorded a few times. The chain is built from TRBV29-1 and TRBJ2-3, with D possibly being TRBD1 or TRBD2 (5 bases each). Trimming cost V 3 bases and J 5 bases, with 9 bases left between them. The CDR3 is 12 residues long. CDR1 and CDR2 (germline): SQVTM, ANQGSEA. The CDR3 DNA is TGCAGCGTTGATGGGGGAGAAGATACGCAGTATTTT. Its protein product is CSVDGGEDTQYF.

Ten or more counts support this clonotype. The rearrangement joins TRBV13 to TRBJ1-5; D unclear. The CDR3 contains 13 residues. CDR1 is PRHDT and CDR2 is FYEKMQ in the germline V gene (reference sequence). Trimming removed 4 bases at V and 3 bases at J, with 7 bases between. The CDR3 DNA sequence: TGTGCCAGCAGCTCCGGATTCAATCAGCCCCAGCATTTT. Translated, it gives CASSSGFNQPQHF.

This clonotype was observed a few times. This chain connects TRBV5-1 to TRBJ2-1, with a possible D match to TRBD2 (6 bases). CDR1 and CDR2 (germline): SGHRS, YFSETQ. The CDR3 covers 15 residues. V was trimmed by 2 bases and J by 5 bases, leaving 14 bases between them. CDR3 sequence (DNA): TGCGCCAGCAGCTTTGCCGGGACTTCAAACAATGAGCAGTTCTTC. Amino acids: CASSFAGTSNNEQFF.

This clonotype was observed at least ten times. This chain uses TRBV12-3 or TRBV12-4 with TRBJ2-7; D is uncertain. The V and J ends lost 6 bases and 2 bases respectively, with 5 bases between them. The CDR3 totals 11 residues. CDR3 protein: CASSHTYEQYF. The CDR3 bases are TGTGCCAGCAGCCATACCTACGAGCAGTACTTC.

The chain employs TRBV7-9 and TRBJ2-3; 8 bases fit TRBD2. Germline V gene sequence: CDR1 SEHNR, CDR2 FQNEAQ (reference sequence). V shed 1 base and J 6 bases; nucleotides not matched to a gene: 6. The CDR3 is 15 amino acids. CDR3 DNA: TGTGCCAGCAGCTTAGATGCGACTAGCGTGGATACGCAGTATTTT. This encodes CASSLDATSVDTQYF.

The V call is TRBV6-1, the J call TRBJ2-3; 7 bases agree with TRBD2. The V gene's germline CDR1 is MNHNS and CDR2 SASEGT. The CDR3 runs to 15 residues. J was trimmed by 3 bases and V by 3 bases; bases with no gene match: 6. The CDR3 DNA follows: TGTGCCAGCAGTGACCCCTGGACTAGAACAGATACGCAGTATTTT. As protein: CASSDPWTRTDTQYF.

The rearrangement joins TRBV9 to TRBJ2-5; D is perhaps TRBD1 or TRBD2 (6 bases each). V shed 2 bases and J shed 5 bases, with 13 bases lying between them. The CDR3 runs to 14 residues. The V gene's germline CDR1 is SGDLS and CDR2 YYNGEE. The CDR3 bases are TGTGCCAGCAGCGTTCCGGGGGCTAGGGAGACCCAGTACTTC. Translated, it gives CASSVPGARETQYF.

Here the CDR3 DNA reads TGTGCCAGCAGCCAAGATTTTCGGACAGAGACCCAGTACTTC. This gives the protein CASSQDFRTETQYF. The rearrangement links TRBV3-1 to TRBJ2-5; D call uncertain. Trimming removed 0 bases from V and 4 bases from J, with 9 bases in between. The CDR3 totals 14 residues. In germline, CDR1 is LGHDT, CDR2 YNNKEL (reference sequence).

V is TRBV5-5 and J is TRBJ2-7; 7 positions agree with TRBD1. The ends lost 3 bases at V and 5 bases at J; junction bases unmatched: 8. The CDR3 is made up of 14 amino acids. Per the germline V gene, CDR1 is SGHKS and CDR2 is YYEKEE (reference sequence). The CDR3 region is CASSYGDSDHEQYF. CDR3 in DNA: TGTGCCAGCAGCTACGGGGACAGTGATCACGAGCAGTACTTC.

This clonotype turned up a few times. This chain connects TRBV6-5 to TRBJ1-1; 8 bases align to TRBD1. The junction had 4 bases not matched to a gene; V was cut back by 2 bases and J by 2 bases. Germline assignment: CDR1 MNHEY and CDR2 SVGAGI. The CDR3 length is 15 residues. CDR3 nucleotide sequence: TGTGCCAGCAGTTACCCAGGGGGCAGCAACACTGAAGCTTTCTTT. Protein product: CASSYPGGSNTEAFF.

This clonotype was recorded at least ten times. This chain uses TRBV12-3 or TRBV12-4 with TRBJ1-2; possibly TRBD1 for D (5 bases). The length of the CDR3 is 12 residues. V lost 4 bases and J lost 4, with 7 bases in between. Here the CDR3 reads CASSSGFYGYTF. CDR3 in DNA: TGTGCCAGCAGTTCAGGGTTCTATGGCTACACCTTC.

This clonotype was seen only a few times. The rearrangement links TRBV6-2 or TRBV6-3 to TRBJ2-1; no clear D gene. The CDR3 spans 14 residues. V was clipped by 2 bases and J by 5 bases, with 10 bases between them. CDR1 is MNHEY and CDR2 is SVGEGT in the germline V gene. Here the CDR3 reads CASSYRGGDNEQFF. The CDR3 nucleotides are TGTGCCAGCAGTTACAGAGGCGGTGACAATGAGCAGTTCTTC.

This sequence joins TRBV6-1 and TRBJ2-1; 8 nucleotides match TRBD1. CDR3 length: 16 amino acids. Germline values: CDR1 MNHNS, CDR2 SASEGT. The junction had 13 bases not matched to a gene; V was cut back by 8 bases and J by 4 bases. For the CDR3, the DNA is TGTGCCAGCCTTTCGAACCAGGGGGCGGAATACAATGAGCAGTTCTTC. Its protein is CASLSNQGAEYNEQFF.